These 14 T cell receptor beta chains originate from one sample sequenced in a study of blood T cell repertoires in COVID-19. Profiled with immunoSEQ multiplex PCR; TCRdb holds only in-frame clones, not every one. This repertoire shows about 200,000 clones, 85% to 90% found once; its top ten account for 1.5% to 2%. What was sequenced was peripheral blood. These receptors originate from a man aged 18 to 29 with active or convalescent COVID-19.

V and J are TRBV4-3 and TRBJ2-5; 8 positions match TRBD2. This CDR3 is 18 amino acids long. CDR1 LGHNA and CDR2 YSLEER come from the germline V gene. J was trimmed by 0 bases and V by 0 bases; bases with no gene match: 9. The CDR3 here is CASSQEVAGGSYQETQYF. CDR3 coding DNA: TGCGCCAGCAGCCAAGAAGTGGCGGGGGGATCCTACCAAGAGACCCAGTACTTC.

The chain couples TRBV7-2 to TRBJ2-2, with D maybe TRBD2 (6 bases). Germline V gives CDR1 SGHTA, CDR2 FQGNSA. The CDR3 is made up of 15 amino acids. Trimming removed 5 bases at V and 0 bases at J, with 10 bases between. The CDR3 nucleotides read TGTGCCAGCAGCCGGGAGCGGTCGAACACCGGGGAGCTGTTTTTT. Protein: CASSRERSNTGELFF. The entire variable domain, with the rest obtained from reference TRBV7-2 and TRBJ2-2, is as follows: GAGVSQSPSNKVTEKGKDVELRCDPISGHTALYWYRQSLGQGLEFLIYFQGNSAPDKSGLPSDRFSAERTGGSVSTLTIQRTQQEDSAVYLCASSRERSNTGELFFGEGSRLTVL.

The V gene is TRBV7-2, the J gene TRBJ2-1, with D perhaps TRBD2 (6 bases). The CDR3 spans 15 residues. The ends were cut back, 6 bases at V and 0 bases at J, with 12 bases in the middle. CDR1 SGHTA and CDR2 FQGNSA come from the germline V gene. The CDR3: CASSLRESSYNEQFF. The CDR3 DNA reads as TGTGCCAGCAGTCTTCGGGAGAGCTCCTACAATGAGCAGTTCTTC.

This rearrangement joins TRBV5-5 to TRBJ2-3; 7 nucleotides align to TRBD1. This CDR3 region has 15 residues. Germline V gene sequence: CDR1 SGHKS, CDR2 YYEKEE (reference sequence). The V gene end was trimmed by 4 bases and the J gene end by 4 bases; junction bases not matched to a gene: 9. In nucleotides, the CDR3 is TGTGCCAGCAGCCCTACAGGGGATTCTTCAGATACGCAGTATTTT. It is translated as CASSPTGDSSDTQYF.

The CDR3 sequence: CASSLVGYEQYF. The CDR3 DNA reads as TGTGCCAGCAGCTTGGTCGGGTACGAGCAGTACTTC. The chain carries TRBV5-6 and TRBJ2-7; D not certain. Germline V lookup: CDR1 SGHDT, CDR2 YYEEEE. V lost 0 bases to trimming and J lost 4 bases, with 5 bases between them. The CDR3 is 12 amino acids.

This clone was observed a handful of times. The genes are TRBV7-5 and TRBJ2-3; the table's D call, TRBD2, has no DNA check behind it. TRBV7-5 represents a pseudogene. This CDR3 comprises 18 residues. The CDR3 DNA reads TGTGTCAGAAGCTTAAGGGCTAGCGGGGCTGGGAGGACAGATACGCAGTATTTT. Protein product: CVRSLRASGAGRTDTQYF.

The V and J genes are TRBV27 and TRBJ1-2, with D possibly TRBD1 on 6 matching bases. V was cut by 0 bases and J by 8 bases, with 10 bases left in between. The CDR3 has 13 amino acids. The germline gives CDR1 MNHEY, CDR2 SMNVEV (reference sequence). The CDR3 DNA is TGTGCCAGCAGTTTATCTGTACAGGGAGGCTACACCTTC. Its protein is CASSLSVQGGYTF.

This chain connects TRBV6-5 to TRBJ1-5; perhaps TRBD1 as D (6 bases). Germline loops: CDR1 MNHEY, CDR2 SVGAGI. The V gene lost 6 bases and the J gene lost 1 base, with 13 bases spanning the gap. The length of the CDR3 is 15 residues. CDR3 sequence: CASRAIGQSNQPQHF. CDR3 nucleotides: TGTGCCAGCAGGGCAATTGGACAGAGCAATCAGCCCCAGCATTTT.

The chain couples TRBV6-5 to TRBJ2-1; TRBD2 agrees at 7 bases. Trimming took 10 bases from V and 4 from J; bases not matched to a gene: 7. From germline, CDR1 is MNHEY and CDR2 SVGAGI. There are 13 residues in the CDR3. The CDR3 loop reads CATRLATYNEQFF. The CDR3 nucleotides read TGTGCCACTAGACTAGCCACTTACAATGAGCAGTTCTTC.

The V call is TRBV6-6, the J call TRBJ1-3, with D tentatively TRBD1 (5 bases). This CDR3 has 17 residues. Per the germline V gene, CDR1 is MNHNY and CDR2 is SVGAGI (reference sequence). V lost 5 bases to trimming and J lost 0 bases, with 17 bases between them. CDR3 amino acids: CASSGSRARSSGNTIYF. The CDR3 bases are TGTGCCAGCAGTGGATCCAGGGCTAGGTCCTCTGGAAACACCATATATTTT.

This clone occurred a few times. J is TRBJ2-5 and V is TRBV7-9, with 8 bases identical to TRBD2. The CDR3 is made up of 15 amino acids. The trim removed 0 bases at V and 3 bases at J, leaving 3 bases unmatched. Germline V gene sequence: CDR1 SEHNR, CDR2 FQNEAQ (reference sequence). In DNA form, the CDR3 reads TGTGCCAGCAGCTTAGCGGCAGCGGGGGAAGAGACCCAGTACTTC. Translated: CASSLAAAGEETQYF.

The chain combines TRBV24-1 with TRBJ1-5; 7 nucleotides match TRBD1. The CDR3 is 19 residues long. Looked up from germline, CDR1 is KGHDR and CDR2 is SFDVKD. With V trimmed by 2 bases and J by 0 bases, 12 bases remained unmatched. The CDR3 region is CATSDSGRKDRVSNQPQHF. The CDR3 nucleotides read TGTGCCACCAGTGATTCGGGGAGAAAAGACAGGGTTAGCAATCAGCCCCAGCATTTT.

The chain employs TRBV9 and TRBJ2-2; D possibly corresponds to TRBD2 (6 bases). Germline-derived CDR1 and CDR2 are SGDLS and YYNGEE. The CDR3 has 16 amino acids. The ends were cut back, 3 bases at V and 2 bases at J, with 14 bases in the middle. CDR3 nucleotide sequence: TGTGCCAGCAGCGCGCACGGGAGCCAAAACACCGGGGAGCTGTTTTTT. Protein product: CASSAHGSQNTGELFF.

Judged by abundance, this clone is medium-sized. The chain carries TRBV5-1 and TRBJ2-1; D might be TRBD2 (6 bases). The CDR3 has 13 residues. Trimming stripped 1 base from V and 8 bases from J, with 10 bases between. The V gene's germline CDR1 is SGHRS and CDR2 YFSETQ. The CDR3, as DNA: TGCGCCAGCAGCTTGACTAGCTGGTATGAGCAGTTCTTC. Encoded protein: CASSLTSWYEQFF.